The T cell receptor (beta chain) described here comes from a study of PD-1 blockade in classical Hodgkin lymphoma. Specified time point: cycle 4 day 1 (C4D1), after 6 weeks of nivolumab. Each patient experienced a relapse that followed autologous stem cell transplantation, and brentuximab vedotin exposure varied. Patients reached a best response of complete response, partial response or progressive disease. This clone has just one count. Its antigen is not identified. The study, taken as a whole, reports: By C4D1 there was a significant rise in CD4+ TCR diversity but not in CD8+ TCR diversity. Baseline diversity was lower in partial responders and progressors than complete responders. Differences between repertoires have undefined causes, possibly disease activity or prior therapy.

TCRdb's copy holds only in-frame clones and misses some; the assay was immunoSEQ multiplex PCR. The sample lists about 9,700 clones; about 82% were seen once. This sequence originates from a human donor with classical Hodgkin lymphoma. Sequenced material: peripheral blood mononuclear cells (PBMCs), taken before the fourth cycle of nivolumab.

CDR3 region: CASSTRTGHKRDTQYF. The CDR3 DNA reads TGTGCCAGCAGTACCCGGACAGGGCACAAGAGAGATACGCAGTATTTT. The rearrangement links TRBV27 to TRBJ2-3, with 8 bases matching TRBD1. Germline V gives CDR1 MNHEY, CDR2 SMNVEV (reference sequence). This CDR3 has 16 amino acids. Trimming cost V 5 bases and J 5 bases; bases outside gene matches: 12.